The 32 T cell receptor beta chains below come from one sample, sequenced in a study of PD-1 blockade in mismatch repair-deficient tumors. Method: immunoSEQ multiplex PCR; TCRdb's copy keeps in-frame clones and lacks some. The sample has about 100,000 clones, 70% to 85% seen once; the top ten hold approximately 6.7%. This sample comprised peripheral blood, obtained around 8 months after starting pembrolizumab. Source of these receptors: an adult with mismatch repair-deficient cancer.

The CDR3 reads CASRERLAGEEYF. CDR3 DNA: TGTGCCAGCAGGGAGCGACTAGCGGGTGAGGAGTACTTC. This chain links TRBV6-5 with TRBJ2-7; TRBD2 matches at 10 bases. After removal of 6 bases from V and 11 bases from J, the junction contained 10 bases not matched to a gene. The CDR3 is 13 residues long. In germline, CDR1 is MNHEY, CDR2 SVGAGI.

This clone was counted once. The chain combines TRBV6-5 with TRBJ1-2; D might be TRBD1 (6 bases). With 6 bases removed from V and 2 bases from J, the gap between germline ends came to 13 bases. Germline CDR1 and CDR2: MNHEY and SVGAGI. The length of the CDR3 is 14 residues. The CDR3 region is CASRRTVENYGYTF. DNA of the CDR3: TGTGCCAGCAGGAGGACAGTCGAGAACTATGGCTACACCTTC.

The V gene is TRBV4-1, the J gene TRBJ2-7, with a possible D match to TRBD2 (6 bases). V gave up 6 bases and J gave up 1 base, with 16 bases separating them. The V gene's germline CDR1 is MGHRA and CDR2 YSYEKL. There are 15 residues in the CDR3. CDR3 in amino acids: CASRLLGGKSYEQYF. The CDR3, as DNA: TGCGCCAGCAGACTCCTTGGCGGGAAGTCCTACGAGCAGTACTTC.

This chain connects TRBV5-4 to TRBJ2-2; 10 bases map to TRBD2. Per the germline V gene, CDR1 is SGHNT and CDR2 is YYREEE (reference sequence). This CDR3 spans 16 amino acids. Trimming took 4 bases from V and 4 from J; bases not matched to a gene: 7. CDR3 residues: CASSPDGLAATGELFF. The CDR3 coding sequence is TGTGCCAGCAGCCCTGACGGACTAGCGGCCACCGGGGAGCTGTTTTTT.

This CDR3 is CASSQPELATYEQYF. CDR3 DNA sequence: TGTGCCAGCAGCCAACCGGAACTAGCTACCTACGAGCAGTACTTC. The gene calls are TRBV14 and TRBJ2-7; a weak D match, TRBD2 (6 bases). The V end lost 2 bases, the J end lost 2 bases, and 13 bases lay between the germline ends. The CDR3 is 15 amino acids. The germline gives CDR1 SGHDN, CDR2 FVKESK. The full variable domain, rest sourced from reference TRBV14 and TRBJ2-7, is EAGVTQFPSHSVIEKGQTVTLRCDPISGHDNLYWYRRVMGKEIKFLLHFVKESKQDESGMPNNRFLAERTGGTYSTLKVQPAELEDSGVYFCASSQPELATYEQYFGPGTRLTVT.

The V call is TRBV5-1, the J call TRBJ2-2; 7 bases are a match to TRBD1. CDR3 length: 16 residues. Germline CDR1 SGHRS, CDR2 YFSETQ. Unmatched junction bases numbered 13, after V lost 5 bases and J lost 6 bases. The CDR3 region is CASRDMGQTEPGELFF. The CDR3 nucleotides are TGCGCCAGCAGGGACATGGGACAGACGGAGCCCGGGGAGCTGTTTTTT.

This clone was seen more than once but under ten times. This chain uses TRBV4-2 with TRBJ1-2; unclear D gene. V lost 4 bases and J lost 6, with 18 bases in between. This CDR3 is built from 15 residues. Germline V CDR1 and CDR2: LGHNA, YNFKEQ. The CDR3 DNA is TGTGCCAGCAGCCCGGAAAGGGTATTCGGGAATGGCTACACCTTC. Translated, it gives CASSPERVFGNGYTF.

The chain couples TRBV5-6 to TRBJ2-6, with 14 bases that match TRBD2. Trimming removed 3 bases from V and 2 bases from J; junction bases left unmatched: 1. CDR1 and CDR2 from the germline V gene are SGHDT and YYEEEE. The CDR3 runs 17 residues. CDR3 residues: CASSWGLAGAGANVLTF. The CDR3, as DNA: TGTGCCAGCAGCTGGGGACTAGCGGGAGCTGGGGCCAACGTCCTGACTTTC.

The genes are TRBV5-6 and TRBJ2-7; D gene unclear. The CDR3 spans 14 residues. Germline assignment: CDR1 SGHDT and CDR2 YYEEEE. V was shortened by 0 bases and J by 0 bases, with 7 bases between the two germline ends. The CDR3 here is CASSLGGSSYEQYF. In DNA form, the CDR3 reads TGTGCCAGCAGCTTGGGGGGTAGCTCCTACGAGCAGTACTTC.

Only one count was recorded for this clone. For the CDR3, the DNA is TGTGCCAGCAGCTTTAGAGCTTCCAATGAGCAGTTCTTC. It translates to CASSFRASNEQFF. The chain links TRBV5-4 to TRBJ2-1; D unclear. The CDR3 has 13 amino acids. Germline-derived CDR1 and CDR2 are SGHNT and YYREEE (reference sequence). V lost 2 bases and J 6 bases, leaving 9 bases between the germline ends. Full variable domain (missing parts from reference TRBV5-4 and TRBJ2-1): ETGVTQSPTHLIKTRGQQVTLRCSSQSGHNTVSWYQQALGQGPQFIFQYYREEENGRGNFPPRFSGLQFPNYSSELNVNALELDDSALYLCASSFRASNEQFFGPGTRLTVL.

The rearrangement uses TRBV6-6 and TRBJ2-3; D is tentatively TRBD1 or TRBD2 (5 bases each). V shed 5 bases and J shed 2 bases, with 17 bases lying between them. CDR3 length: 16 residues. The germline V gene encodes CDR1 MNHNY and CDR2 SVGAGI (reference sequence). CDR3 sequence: CASSLPPWDHTDTQYF. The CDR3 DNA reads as TGTGCCAGCAGTCTGCCACCATGGGACCACACAGATACGCAGTATTTT.

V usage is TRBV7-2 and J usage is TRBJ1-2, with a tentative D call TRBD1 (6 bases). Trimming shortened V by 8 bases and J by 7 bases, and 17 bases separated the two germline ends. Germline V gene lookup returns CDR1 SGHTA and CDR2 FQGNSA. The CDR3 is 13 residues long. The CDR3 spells CASRKGGSSGYTF. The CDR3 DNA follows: TGTGCCAGCCGTAAGGGGGGCTCGAGTGGCTACACCTTC.

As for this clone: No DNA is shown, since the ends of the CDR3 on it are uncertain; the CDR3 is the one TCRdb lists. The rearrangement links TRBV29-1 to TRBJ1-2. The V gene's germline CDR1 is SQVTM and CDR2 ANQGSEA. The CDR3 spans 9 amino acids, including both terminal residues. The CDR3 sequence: CCVAGGATF.

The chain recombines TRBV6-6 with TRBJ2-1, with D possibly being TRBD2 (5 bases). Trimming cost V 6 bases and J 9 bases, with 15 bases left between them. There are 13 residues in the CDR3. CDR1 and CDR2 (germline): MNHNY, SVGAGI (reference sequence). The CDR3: CASSYGLAFEQFF. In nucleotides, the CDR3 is TGTGCCAGCAGCTACGGCCTAGCATTTGAGCAGTTCTTC.

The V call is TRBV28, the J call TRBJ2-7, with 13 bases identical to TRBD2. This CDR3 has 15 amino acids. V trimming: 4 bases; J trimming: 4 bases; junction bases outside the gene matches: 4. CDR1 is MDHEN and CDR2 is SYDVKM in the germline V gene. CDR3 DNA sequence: TGTGCCAGCAGTTCGACTAGCGGGAGGCTGTACGAGCAGTACTTC. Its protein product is CASSSTSGRLYEQYF.

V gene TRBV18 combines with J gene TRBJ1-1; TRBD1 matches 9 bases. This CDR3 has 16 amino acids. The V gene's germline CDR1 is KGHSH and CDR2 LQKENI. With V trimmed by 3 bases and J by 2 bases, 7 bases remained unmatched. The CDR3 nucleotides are TGTGCCAGCTCACCTGGACAGGGGCGAGAAAACACTGAAGCTTTCTTT. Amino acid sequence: CASSPGQGRENTEAFF.

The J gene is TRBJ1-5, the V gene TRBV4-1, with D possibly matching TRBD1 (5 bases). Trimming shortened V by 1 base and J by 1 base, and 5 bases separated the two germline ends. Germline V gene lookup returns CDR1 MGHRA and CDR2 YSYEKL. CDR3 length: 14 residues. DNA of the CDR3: TGCGCCAGCAGCCAAGGACAGAGCAATCAGCCCCAGCATTTT. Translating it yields CASSQGQSNQPQHF.

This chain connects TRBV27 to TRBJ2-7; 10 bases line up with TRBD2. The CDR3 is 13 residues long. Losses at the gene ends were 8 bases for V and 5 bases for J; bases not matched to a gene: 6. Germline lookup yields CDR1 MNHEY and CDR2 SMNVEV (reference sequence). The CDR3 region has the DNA TGTGCCAGCTCTAGCGGGAGCGTCCACGAGCAGTACTTC. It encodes CASSSGSVHEQYF.

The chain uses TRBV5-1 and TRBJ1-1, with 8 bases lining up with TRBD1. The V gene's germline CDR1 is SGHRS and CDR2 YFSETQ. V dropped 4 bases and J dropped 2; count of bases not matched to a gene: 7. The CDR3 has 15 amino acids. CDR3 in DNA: TGCGCCAGCAGCGATGACAGGGGTTATAACACTGAAGCTTTCTTT. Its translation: CASSDDRGYNTEAFF.

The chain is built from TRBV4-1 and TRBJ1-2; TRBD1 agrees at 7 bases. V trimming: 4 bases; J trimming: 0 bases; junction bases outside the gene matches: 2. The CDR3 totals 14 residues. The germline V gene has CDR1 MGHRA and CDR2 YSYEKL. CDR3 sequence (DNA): TGCGCCAGCAGCCCGGGACAGACTAACTATGGCTACACCTTC. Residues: CASSPGQTNYGYTF.

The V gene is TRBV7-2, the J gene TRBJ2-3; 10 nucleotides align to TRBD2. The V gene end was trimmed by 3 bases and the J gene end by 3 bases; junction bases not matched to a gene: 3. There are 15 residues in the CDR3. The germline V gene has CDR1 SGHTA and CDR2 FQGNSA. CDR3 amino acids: CASSLPAGGTDTQYF. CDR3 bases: TGTGCCAGCAGCTTGCCAGCGGGAGGGACAGATACGCAGTATTTT.

The CDR3 sequence: CASISLGSGRRNEQFF. The CDR3 DNA is TGTGCCAGTATATCCCTGGGTAGCGGGAGAAGGAATGAGCAGTTCTTC. V usage is TRBV19 and J usage is TRBJ2-1, with 9 positions matching TRBD2. Trimming cost V 7 bases and J 7 bases; bases outside gene matches: 14. The CDR3 runs 16 residues. Germline-derived CDR1 and CDR2 are LNHDA and SQIVND (reference sequence). Supplemented by reference TRBV19 and TRBJ2-1, the full variable domain reads DGGITQSPKYLFRKEGQNVTLSCEQNLNHDAMYWYRQDPGQGLRLIYYSQIVNDFQKGDIAEGYSVSREKKESFPLTVTSAQKNPTAFYLCASISLGSGRRNEQFFGPGTRLTVL.

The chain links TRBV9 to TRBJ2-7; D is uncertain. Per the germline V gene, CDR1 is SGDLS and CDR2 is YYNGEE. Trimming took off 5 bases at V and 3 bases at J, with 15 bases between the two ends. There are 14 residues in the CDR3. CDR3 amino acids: CASSGEYADYEQYF. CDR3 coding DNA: TGTGCCAGCAGTGGCGAGTATGCAGACTACGAGCAGTACTTC. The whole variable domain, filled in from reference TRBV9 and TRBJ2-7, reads DSGVTQTPKHLITATGQRVTLRCSPRSGDLSVYWYQQSLDQGLQFLIQYYNGEERAKGNILERFSAQQFPDLHSELNLSSLELGDSALYFCASSGEYADYEQYFGPGTRLTVT.

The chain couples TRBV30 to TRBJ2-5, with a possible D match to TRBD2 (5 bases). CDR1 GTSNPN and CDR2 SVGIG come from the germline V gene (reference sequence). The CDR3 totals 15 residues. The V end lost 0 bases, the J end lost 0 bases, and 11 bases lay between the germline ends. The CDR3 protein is CAWSVKGRHQETQYF. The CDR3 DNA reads TGTGCCTGGAGTGTTAAAGGGAGACACCAAGAGACCCAGTACTTC. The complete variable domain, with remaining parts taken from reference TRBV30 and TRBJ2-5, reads SQTIHQWPATLVQPVGSPLSLECTVEGTSNPNLYWYRQAAGRGLQLLFYSVGIGQISSEVPQNLSASRPQDRQFILSSKKLLLSDSGFYLCAWSVKGRHQETQYFGPGTRLLVL.

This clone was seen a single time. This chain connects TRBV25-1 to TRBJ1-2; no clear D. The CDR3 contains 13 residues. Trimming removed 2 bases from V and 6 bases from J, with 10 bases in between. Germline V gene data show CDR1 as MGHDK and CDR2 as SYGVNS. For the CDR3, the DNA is TGTGCCAGCAGTGAACCGGGCGCAAATGGCTACACCTTC. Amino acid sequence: CASSEPGANGYTF.

CDR3 residues: CASSLFRVGYGYTF. DNA of the CDR3: TGTGCCAGCAGCTTGTTCAGGGTGGGCTATGGCTACACCTTC. The V gene is TRBV5-4, the J gene TRBJ1-2; D possibly corresponds to TRBD1 (5 bases). The germline V gene encodes CDR1 SGHNT and CDR2 YYREEE (reference sequence). Between the trimmed V and J ends, which lost 1 base and 4 bases, there was a span of 11 bases. This CDR3 comprises 14 residues.

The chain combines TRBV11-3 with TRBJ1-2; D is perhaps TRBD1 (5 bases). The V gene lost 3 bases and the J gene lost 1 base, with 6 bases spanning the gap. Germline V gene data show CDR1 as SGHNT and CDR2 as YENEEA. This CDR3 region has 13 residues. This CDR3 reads CASSLGVNYGYTF. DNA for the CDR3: TGTGCCAGCAGCTTGGGGGTTAACTATGGCTACACCTTC.

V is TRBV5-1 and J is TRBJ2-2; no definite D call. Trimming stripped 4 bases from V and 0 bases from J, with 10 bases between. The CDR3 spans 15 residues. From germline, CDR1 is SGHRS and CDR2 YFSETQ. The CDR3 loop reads CASSEGNPNTGELFF. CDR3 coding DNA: TGCGCCAGCAGCGAAGGGAACCCGAACACCGGGGAGCTGTTTTTT. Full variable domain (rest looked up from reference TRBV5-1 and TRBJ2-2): KAGVTQTPRYLIKTRGQQVTLSCSPISGHRSVSWYQQTPGQGLQFLFEYFSETQRNKGNFPGRFSGRQFSNSRSEMNVSTLELGDSALYLCASSEGNPNTGELFFGEGSRLTVL.

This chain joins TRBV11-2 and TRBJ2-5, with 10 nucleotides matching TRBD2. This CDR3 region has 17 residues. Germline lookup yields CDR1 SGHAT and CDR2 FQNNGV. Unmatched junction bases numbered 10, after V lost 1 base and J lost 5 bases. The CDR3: CASSLAGLAAPRETQYF. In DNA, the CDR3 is TGTGCCAGCAGCTTAGCCGGACTAGCGGCCCCAAGGGAGACCCAGTACTTC.

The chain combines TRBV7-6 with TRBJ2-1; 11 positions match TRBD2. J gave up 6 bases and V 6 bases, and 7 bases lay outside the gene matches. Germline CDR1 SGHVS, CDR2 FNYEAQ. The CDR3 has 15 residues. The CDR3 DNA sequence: TGTGCCAGCAGACCGGGGACTAGCGGCTCCAATGAGCAGTTCTTC. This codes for CASRPGTSGSNEQFF. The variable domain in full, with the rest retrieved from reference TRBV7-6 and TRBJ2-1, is GAGVSQSPRYKVTKRGQDVALRCDPISGHVSLYWYRQALGQGPEFLTYFNYEAQQDKSGLPNDRFSAERPEGSISTLTIQRTEQRDSAMYRCASRPGTSGSNEQFFGPGTRLTVL.

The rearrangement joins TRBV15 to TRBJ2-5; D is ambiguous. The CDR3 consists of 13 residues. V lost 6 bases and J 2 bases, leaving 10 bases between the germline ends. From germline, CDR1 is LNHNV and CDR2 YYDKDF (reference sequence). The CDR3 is CATRETPQETQYF. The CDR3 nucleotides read TGTGCCACCAGGGAGACTCCACAAGAGACCCAGTACTTC.

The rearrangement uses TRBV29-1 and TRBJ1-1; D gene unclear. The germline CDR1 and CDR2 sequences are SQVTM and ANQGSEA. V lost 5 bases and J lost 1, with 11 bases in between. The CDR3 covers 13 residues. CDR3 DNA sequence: TGCAGCGTTACGGGTCATAGGAACACTGAAGCTTTCTTT. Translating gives CSVTGHRNTEAFF.